This entry describes one T cell receptor beta chain. The antigen remains undetermined. The data are from a study of T cell responses to AZD1222 COVID-19 vaccine. The protocol was immunoSEQ multiplex PCR, while the TCRdb copy is restricted to in-frame clones and leaves out a portion. The table has under 200,000 clones, 70% to 90% seen once. The germline CDR1 and CDR2 sequences are MNHEY and SVGAGI. V was cut by 5 bases and J by 9 bases, with 11 bases left in between. The CDR3 consists of 12 residues. Study conclusions and caveats: Of the AZD1222 recipients, only 6 or 7 were seropositive at baseline.

This receptor was obtained from an adult who received the AZD1222 COVID-19 vaccine. The chain has TRBV6-5 and TRBJ1-5; D remains unclear. The sample consisted of peripheral blood, taken 28 days after the second AZD1222 dose. The CDR3 DNA reads as TGTGCCAGCAGTAGCCTCCGGGGGCCCCAGCATTTT. This translates into CASSSLRGPQHF.